A single sample is the source of the 19 T cell receptor beta chains below, sequenced in a study of CD8 T cells in ankylosing spondylitis. General observations from the study: A TCR beta motif of roughly 8 highly homologous variants seemed to mark ankylosing spondylitis blood.

TCRdb re-called the 5' RACE reads with MiXCR, one entry per CDR3 protein. Of fewer than 500,000 distinct CDR3 sequences in the sample, about a fifth are singletons; the top ten hold approximately 15%. Which antigens these TCRs recognize remains unknown. Material: blood, either unsorted or a sorted T cell fraction (not recorded which). The receptors derive from a male donor with ankylosing spondylitis.

The chain recombines TRBV15 with TRBJ1-1, with no clear D. CDR1 is LNHNV and CDR2 is YYDKDF in the germline V gene (reference sequence). The CDR3 spans 16 residues. The V gene lost 5 bases and the J gene lost 1 base, with 17 bases spanning the gap. DNA for the CDR3: TGTGCCACCAGCCGCCGCTTTGGACCCGAGAACACTGAAGCTTTCTTT. Residues: CATSRRFGPENTEAFF.

The genes are TRBV10-3 and TRBJ2-7; TRBD2 matches 9 bases. The V segment lost 10 bases and the J segment 5 bases; nucleotides outside the gene matches: 9. This CDR3 spans 13 amino acids. Germline V gene sequence: CDR1 ENHRY, CDR2 SYGVKD. The DNA of the CDR3 is TGTGCCACCTCATCGCGGGAGGGAAACGAGCAGTACTTC. It translates to CATSSREGNEQYF.

This clonotype has more than one count but fewer than ten. J is TRBJ2-6 and V is TRBV5-6; weak D call: TRBD2 (6 bases). V was clipped by 2 bases and J by 0 bases, with 12 bases between them. Germline lookup yields CDR1 SGHDT and CDR2 YYEEEE. This CDR3 is built from 17 residues. CDR3 sequence: CASSFLATPSGANVLTF. In DNA, the CDR3 is TGTGCCAGCAGCTTCCTAGCGACACCCTCTGGGGCCAACGTCCTGACTTTC. Full variable domain (rest looked up from reference TRBV5-6 and TRBJ2-6): DAGVTQSPTHLIKTRGQQVTLRCSPKSGHDTVSWYQQALGQGPQFIFQYYEEEERQRGNFPDRFSGHQFPNYSSELNVNALLLGDSALYLCASSFLATPSGANVLTFGAGSRLTVL.

The sample holds a few counts of this clonotype. This chain connects TRBV5-6 to TRBJ2-1, with TRBD1 as a possible D gene (5 bases). This CDR3 spans 14 amino acids. Germline V gene sequence: CDR1 SGHDT, CDR2 YYEEEE. V was clipped by 0 bases and J by 8 bases, with 12 bases between them. The CDR3 DNA reads TGTGCCAGCAGCTTGGCCCAGGGTACGGATGAGCAGTTCTTC. Amino acids: CASSLAQGTDEQFF. Full variable domain (rest looked up from reference TRBV5-6 and TRBJ2-1): DAGVTQSPTHLIKTRGQQVTLRCSPKSGHDTVSWYQQALGQGPQFIFQYYEEEERQRGNFPDRFSGHQFPNYSSELNVNALLLGDSALYLCASSLAQGTDEQFFGPGTRLTVL.

The V gene is TRBV7-2, the J gene TRBJ1-5, with D uncertain. Germline loops: CDR1 SGHTA, CDR2 FQGNSA. CDR3 length equals 12 residues. Trimming took 3 bases from V and 5 from J, leaving 5 bases between them. The CDR3 DNA reads as TGTGCCAGCAGCTTCTCGTATCAGCCCCAGCATTTT. This gives the protein CASSFSYQPQHF.

This clonotype was seen more than once but under ten times. The chain employs TRBV5-6 and TRBJ1-1; D is uncertain. Germline loops: CDR1 SGHDT, CDR2 YYEEEE. This CDR3 region has 13 residues. The V end was cut by 0 bases, the J end by 8 bases, with 11 bases between. The CDR3 coding sequence is TGTGCCAGCAGCTTGGAGCAGGACTCGGAAGCTTTCTTT. This sequence encodes CASSLEQDSEAFF.

The J gene is TRBJ2-3, the V gene TRBV5-1, with TRBD2 identical over 10 bases. CDR1 SGHRS and CDR2 YFSETQ come from the germline V gene. CDR3 size: 15 residues. The ends lost 4 bases at V and 3 bases at J; junction bases unmatched: 5. The CDR3 nucleotides are TGCGCCAGCAGCCAACCTAGCGGGGGAACAGATACGCAGTATTTT. The encoded protein is CASSQPSGGTDTQYF.

This rearrangement joins TRBV6-1 to TRBJ2-6; 8 nucleotides match TRBD1. V was pared by 6 bases and J by 0 bases, with 4 bases of the junction left unmatched. The CDR3 has 16 amino acids. CDR1 and CDR2 (germline): MNHNS, SASEGT. The CDR3 nucleotides read TGTGCCAGCAGCGGGACAGGATACTCTGGGGCCAACGTCCTGACTTTC. This codes for CASSGTGYSGANVLTF.

The chain recombines TRBV7-9 with TRBJ2-5, with 7 nucleotides matching TRBD2. The germline V gene encodes CDR1 SEHNR and CDR2 FQNEAQ (reference sequence). The CDR3 extends over 14 amino acids. V gave up 4 bases and J gave up 4 bases; unmatched junction bases: 6. As DNA, the CDR3 is TGTGCCAGCAGCTCCGGTTGGGGGGGAGAGACCCAGTACTTC. Amino acid sequence: CASSSGWGGETQYF.

J is TRBJ1-5 and V is TRBV12-3 or TRBV12-4, with TRBD1 as a possible D gene (5 bases). The CDR3 loop spans 16 amino acids. The V and J ends lost 5 bases and 0 bases respectively, with 14 bases between them. The CDR3 DNA reads TGTGCCAGCAGTAATCCCGGGGGGGGTAGCAATCAGCCCCAGCATTTT. Translating it yields CASSNPGGGSNQPQHF.

The rearrangement joins TRBV7-9 to TRBJ1-4, with 8 bases identical to TRBD1. Germline V gene lookup returns CDR1 SEHNR and CDR2 FQNEAQ (reference sequence). The CDR3 is 17 amino acids. Trimming removed 5 bases from V and 2 bases from J; junction bases left unmatched: 10. CDR3 coding DNA: TGTGCCAGCAGCGCTGGACAGGGAGCCTTCACTAATGAAAAACTGTTTTTT. Translating gives CASSAGQGAFTNEKLFF.

This chain uses TRBV24-1 with TRBJ2-2; D unresolved. Trimming stripped 3 bases from V and 7 bases from J, with 8 bases between. The CDR3 has 13 residues. Germline CDR1 is KGHDR and CDR2 is SFDVKD. The CDR3 coding sequence is TGTGCCACCAGTGATCAGTTAAGCGGGGAGCTGTTTTTT. Encoded protein: CATSDQLSGELFF.

This clonotype was recorded a few times. The V call is TRBV6-5, the J call TRBJ2-7, with no clear D. The CDR3 extends over 13 amino acids. The germline CDR1 and CDR2 sequences are MNHEY and SVGAGI. Trimming stripped 4 bases from V and 7 bases from J, with 14 bases between. This chain's CDR3 is CASSSPYGQEQYF. The CDR3 DNA reads TGTGCCAGCAGTTCTCCATACGGCCAGGAGCAGTACTTC.

This clonotype was recorded at least ten times. The chain is built from TRBV20-1 and TRBJ1-1, with D unresolved. This CDR3 is built from 12 residues. Germline assignment: CDR1 DFQATT and CDR2 SNEGSKA (reference sequence). With 1 base removed from V and 1 base from J, the gap between germline ends came to 4 bases. The CDR3 bases are TGCAGTGCTAGAGTCCAGAACACTGAAGCTTTCTTT. This sequence encodes CSARVQNTEAFF.

The genes are TRBV28 and TRBJ1-2; 8 bases align to TRBD1. The CDR3 runs to 14 residues. In germline, CDR1 is MDHEN, CDR2 SYDVKM. The V and J ends lost 10 bases and 8 bases, in that order; junction bases with no gene match: 15. CDR3 loop: CATIGQGDLRGYTF. The DNA for the CDR3 is TGTGCCACGATCGGACAGGGTGATCTTCGGGGCTACACCTTC.

The rearrangement uses TRBV28 and TRBJ2-3; 14 bases line up with TRBD2. CDR3 length: 16 amino acids. V lost 4 bases and J lost 4; bases outside the gene matches: 4. Germline loops: CDR1 MDHEN, CDR2 SYDVKM. Written as DNA, the CDR3 is TGTGCCAGCAGTTCCCAGACTAGCGGGAGGGCAGATACGCAGTATTTT. Protein product: CASSSQTSGRADTQYF.

This chain links TRBV5-1 with TRBJ2-7; TRBD1 matches at 8 bases. The CDR3 is 15 residues long. Germline CDR1 SGHRS, CDR2 YFSETQ. V lost 0 bases to trimming and J lost 5 bases; unmatched junction nucleotides: 7. The CDR3 DNA sequence: TGCGCCAGCAGCTTGGTAGCCAGGGGGCTGGACGAGCAGTACTTC. Its translation is CASSLVARGLDEQYF.

This clonotype appeared a few times. The rearrangement links TRBV10-2 to TRBJ2-2; TRBD2 matches 9 bases. The V gene end was trimmed by 4 bases and the J gene end by 7 bases; junction bases not matched to a gene: 10. Looked up from germline, CDR1 is WSHSY and CDR2 is SAAADI. The CDR3 has 16 residues. The CDR3, as DNA: TGCGCCAGCAGTGGCAGGGGTAGCGGGAGTGGCGGGGAGCTGTTTTTT. It codes for CASSGRGSGSGGELFF.

This chain connects TRBV29-1 to TRBJ2-7; no reliable D call. Trimming shortened V by 6 bases and J by 4 bases, and 7 bases separated the two germline ends. Germline V gene sequence: CDR1 SQVTM, CDR2 ANQGSEA. This CDR3 comprises 10 residues. This CDR3 is CSVLWYEQYF. The CDR3 DNA follows: TGCAGCGTGCTTTGGTACGAGCAGTACTTC.